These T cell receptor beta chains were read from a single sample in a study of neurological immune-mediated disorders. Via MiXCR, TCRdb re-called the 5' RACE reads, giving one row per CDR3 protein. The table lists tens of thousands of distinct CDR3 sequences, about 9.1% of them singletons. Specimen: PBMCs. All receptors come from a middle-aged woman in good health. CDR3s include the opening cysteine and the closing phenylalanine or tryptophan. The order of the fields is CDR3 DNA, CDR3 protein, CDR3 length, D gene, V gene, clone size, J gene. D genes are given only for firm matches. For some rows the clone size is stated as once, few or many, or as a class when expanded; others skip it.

cdr3_nt: TGCGCCAGCAGCTGGAGGACAGGAACCCCCCACGAGCAGTACTTC
cdr3_aa: CASSWRTGTPHEQYF
cdr3_length: 15
d_call: TRBD1
v_call: TRBV5-1
clone_size: -
j_call: TRBJ2-7

cdr3_nt: TGCAGCGTTGTTTCAGGGCACGATCAGCCCCAGCATTTT
cdr3_aa: CSVVSGHDQPQHF
cdr3_length: 13
d_call: -
v_call: TRBV29-1
clone_size: many
j_call: TRBJ1-5

cdr3_nt: TGCAGCCCCTTGGGGGGGGACTACAATGAGCAGTTCTTC
cdr3_aa: CSPLGGDYNEQFF
cdr3_length: 13
d_call: TRBD2
v_call: TRBV29-1
clone_size: many
j_call: TRBJ2-1

cdr3_nt: TGCAGCGCGGGGGTCCCACCCTCCTACAATGAGCAGTTCTTC
cdr3_aa: CSAGVPPSYNEQFF
cdr3_length: 14
d_call: -
v_call: TRBV29-1
clone_size: many
j_call: TRBJ2-1

cdr3_nt: TGTGCCAGCATTTTGATTACCGGGACTCGAGCTTTCTTT
cdr3_aa: CASILITGTRAFF
cdr3_length: 13
d_call: -
v_call: TRBV6-2/TRBV6-3
clone_size: -
j_call: TRBJ1-1

cdr3_nt: TGCAGTGCTAGAGATAGGGAACTAGCGGGAGTCTTGTCCTACGAGCAGTACTTC
cdr3_aa: CSARDRELAGVLSYEQYF
cdr3_length: 18
d_call: TRBD2
v_call: TRBV20-1
clone_size: many
j_call: TRBJ2-7

cdr3_nt: TGTGCCAGCAGCGCCTACAGGGCGAGCACTGAAGCTTTCTTT
cdr3_aa: CASSAYRASTEAFF
cdr3_length: 14
d_call: -
v_call: TRBV7-3
clone_size: many
j_call: TRBJ1-1

cdr3_nt: TGTGCCAGCTCACCCTTGACAGGCCCTATGAACACTGAAGCTTTCTTT
cdr3_aa: CASSPLTGPMNTEAFF
cdr3_length: 16
d_call: -
v_call: TRBV18
clone_size: many
j_call: TRBJ1-1

cdr3_nt: TGTGCCAGCAGCTTAGCGCAAACGGGAATCTACGAGCAGTACTTC
cdr3_aa: CASSLAQTGIYEQYF
cdr3_length: 15
d_call: -
v_call: TRBV7-2
clone_size: many
j_call: TRBJ2-7

cdr3_nt: TGTGCCAGCAGCCCGGGATCATTCTACTCTGGAAACACCATATATTTT
cdr3_aa: CASSPGSFYSGNTIYF
cdr3_length: 16
d_call: -
v_call: TRBV13
clone_size: many
j_call: TRBJ1-3

cdr3_nt: TGTGCCAGCAGTTACATAGGGAATGAGCAGTTCTTC
cdr3_aa: CASSYIGNEQFF
cdr3_length: 12
d_call: -
v_call: TRBV6-6
clone_size: many
j_call: TRBJ2-1

cdr3_nt: TGCGCCAGCAGCCAAGACAAGGTCTCGGAGCAGTACTTC
cdr3_aa: CASSQDKVSEQYF
cdr3_length: 13
d_call: -
v_call: TRBV4-3
clone_size: many
j_call: TRBJ2-7

cdr3_nt: TGCAGTGCTAGAGAACCTCTACAGGGCAATGAGCAGTTCTTC
cdr3_aa: CSAREPLQGNEQFF
cdr3_length: 14
d_call: -
v_call: TRBV20-1
clone_size: many
j_call: TRBJ2-1

cdr3_nt: TGTGCCAGCAGTTTATCAGGGGGCAACTATGGCTACACCTTC
cdr3_aa: CASSLSGGNYGYTF
cdr3_length: 14
d_call: TRBD1
v_call: TRBV12-3/TRBV12-4
clone_size: many
j_call: TRBJ1-2

cdr3_nt: TGTGCCAGCAGTCGGCGGAGTAACACAGATACGCAGTATTTT
cdr3_aa: CASSRRSNTDTQYF
cdr3_length: 14
d_call: -
v_call: TRBV6-2/TRBV6-3
clone_size: many
j_call: TRBJ2-3

cdr3_nt: TGTGCCAGCAGCTTGGGAACCAATGAGCAGTTCTTC
cdr3_aa: CASSLGTNEQFF
cdr3_length: 12
d_call: -
v_call: TRBV11-2
clone_size: many
j_call: TRBJ2-1

cdr3_nt: TGTGCCAGCAGCGTAGGTCCCCAAGAGACCCAGTACTTC
cdr3_aa: CASSVGPQETQYF
cdr3_length: 13
d_call: -
v_call: TRBV9
clone_size: many
j_call: TRBJ2-5

cdr3_nt: TGTGCCAGCAGTCCCCAAGGATTCTACGAGCAGTACTTC
cdr3_aa: CASSPQGFYEQYF
cdr3_length: 13
d_call: -
v_call: TRBV3-1
clone_size: many
j_call: TRBJ2-7

cdr3_nt: TGTGCCAGCAGCTGGCCAGGGGCGGGTTACGAGCAGTACTTC
cdr3_aa: CASSWPGAGYEQYF
cdr3_length: 14
d_call: -
v_call: TRBV7-9
clone_size: many
j_call: TRBJ2-7

cdr3_nt: TGTGCCAGCAGGGGGACGGTGTCCTACGAGCAGTACTTC
cdr3_aa: CASRGTVSYEQYF
cdr3_length: 13
d_call: -
v_call: TRBV2
clone_size: many
j_call: TRBJ2-7

cdr3_nt: TGCGCCAGCAGCCAAGATATACTCAGGGGGACTGAAGCTTTCTTT
cdr3_aa: CASSQDILRGTEAFF
cdr3_length: 15
d_call: TRBD1
v_call: TRBV4-3
clone_size: many
j_call: TRBJ1-1

cdr3_nt: TGCGCCAGCAGCAGAACGCCCGAGAATGAGCAGTTCTTC
cdr3_aa: CASSRTPENEQFF
cdr3_length: 13
d_call: -
v_call: TRBV5-1
clone_size: many
j_call: TRBJ2-1

cdr3_nt: TGCGCCAGCAGCTTATCCCAGGCGAACACCGGGGAGCTGTTTTTT
cdr3_aa: CASSLSQANTGELFF
cdr3_length: 15
d_call: -
v_call: TRBV5-1
clone_size: many
j_call: TRBJ2-2

cdr3_nt: TGTGCCAGCAGCCTAGGACAGGGAAGAGGAAACACCATATATTTT
cdr3_aa: CASSLGQGRGNTIYF
cdr3_length: 15
d_call: TRBD1
v_call: TRBV7-9
clone_size: many
j_call: TRBJ1-3

cdr3_nt: TGCAGCACTTCCGAGCGGTCAAAAGCTTTCTTT
cdr3_aa: CSTSERSKAFF
cdr3_length: 11
d_call: -
v_call: TRBV20-1
clone_size: few
j_call: TRBJ1-1

cdr3_nt: TGTGCCATCAAAACTAGCGGAGACGAGTACACCGGGGAGCTGTTTTTT
cdr3_aa: CAIKTSGDEYTGELFF
cdr3_length: 16
d_call: TRBD2
v_call: TRBV10-3
clone_size: many
j_call: TRBJ2-2

cdr3_nt: TGTGCCAGCAGTCCCCAAGGTTCCTACGAGCAGTACTTC
cdr3_aa: CASSPQGSYEQYF
cdr3_length: 13
d_call: -
v_call: TRBV27
clone_size: many
j_call: TRBJ2-7

cdr3_nt: TGTGCCAGCAGCTTAGCACAAGCGGCCTATGGCTACACCTTC
cdr3_aa: CASSLAQAAYGYTF
cdr3_length: 14
d_call: -
v_call: TRBV7-2
clone_size: many
j_call: TRBJ1-2

cdr3_nt: TGCAGCGCCCAACGTGGACAGCGCAATGAGCAGTTCTTC
cdr3_aa: CSAQRGQRNEQFF
cdr3_length: 13
d_call: -
v_call: TRBV29-1
clone_size: many
j_call: TRBJ2-1

cdr3_nt: TGTGCCAGCAGCTTGGCCGGGGCAGACAATGAGCAGTTCTTC
cdr3_aa: CASSLAGADNEQFF
cdr3_length: 14
d_call: -
v_call: TRBV5-5
clone_size: many
j_call: TRBJ2-1

cdr3_nt: TGTGCCAGCAGCCAGAGGAGGGAACTACAGCCCCAGCATTTT
cdr3_aa: CASSQRRELQPQHF
cdr3_length: 14
d_call: -
v_call: TRBV3-1
clone_size: many
j_call: TRBJ1-5

cdr3_nt: TGCGCCAGCAGCGTCATAGCGGGAGGGTACAATGAGCAGTTCTTC
cdr3_aa: CASSVIAGGYNEQFF
cdr3_length: 15
d_call: TRBD2
v_call: TRBV5-1
clone_size: many
j_call: TRBJ2-1

cdr3_nt: TGTGCCAGCAGTTCGGACACAGGGGGCGGTGAAAAACTGTTTTTT
cdr3_aa: CASSSDTGGGEKLFF
cdr3_length: 15
d_call: TRBD1
v_call: TRBV6-5
clone_size: many
j_call: TRBJ1-4

cdr3_nt: TGTGCCAGCAGCCAAGGATCCGAGCAGTACTTC
cdr3_aa: CASSQGSEQYF
cdr3_length: 11
d_call: -
v_call: TRBV14
clone_size: many
j_call: TRBJ2-7

cdr3_nt: TGCGCCAGCAGCTTGGCCGCCAGTCCAGATACGCAGTATTTT
cdr3_aa: CASSLAASPDTQYF
cdr3_length: 14
d_call: -
v_call: TRBV5-1
clone_size: many
j_call: TRBJ2-3

cdr3_nt: TGCGCCAGCAGCGAGACTAGCGGGAGGGCCAGGTACAATGAGCAGTTCTTC
cdr3_aa: CASSETSGRARYNEQFF
cdr3_length: 17
d_call: TRBD2
v_call: TRBV5-1
clone_size: many
j_call: TRBJ2-1

cdr3_nt: TGCAGTGCTAGAGATACAGGTCCGGGGCCCCAGCATTTT
cdr3_aa: CSARDTGPGPQHF
cdr3_length: 13
d_call: -
v_call: TRBV20-1
clone_size: few
j_call: TRBJ1-5

cdr3_nt: TGTGCCAGCAGTCCCCGGACCTCTTTAGGCTATGGCTACACCTTC
cdr3_aa: CASSPRTSLGYGYTF
cdr3_length: 15
d_call: -
v_call: TRBV6-1
clone_size: many
j_call: TRBJ1-2

cdr3_nt: TGTGCCAGCAGCTTCGTCGGCTCCCGCTCCTACAATGAGCAGTTCTTC
cdr3_aa: CASSFVGSRSYNEQFF
cdr3_length: 16
d_call: -
v_call: TRBV5-5
clone_size: few
j_call: TRBJ2-1

cdr3_nt: TGTGCCAGCAGTGAATTCCAGGGAGGAAACGCCGGGGAGCTGTTTTTT
cdr3_aa: CASSEFQGGNAGELFF
cdr3_length: 16
d_call: -
v_call: TRBV6-1
clone_size: -
j_call: TRBJ2-2

cdr3_nt: TGTGCCAGCAGTTACGGGCGGATTTTTAAGAACACTGAAGCTTTCTTT
cdr3_aa: CASSYGRIFKNTEAFF
cdr3_length: 16
d_call: -
v_call: TRBV6-2/TRBV6-3
clone_size: many
j_call: TRBJ1-1

cdr3_nt: TGCGCCAGCAGCCCTGACAGGGGGAACACTGAAGCTTTCTTT
cdr3_aa: CASSPDRGNTEAFF
cdr3_length: 14
d_call: TRBD1
v_call: TRBV4-3
clone_size: -
j_call: TRBJ1-1

cdr3_nt: TGTGCCAGCAGCTTAAGCGTCCAGGGGCCCGAGACCCAGTACTTC
cdr3_aa: CASSLSVQGPETQYF
cdr3_length: 15
d_call: -
v_call: TRBV7-7
clone_size: -
j_call: TRBJ2-5

cdr3_nt: TGTGCCATCAAAGGGACAGGGCCAACGGAGCCCCAGCATTTT
cdr3_aa: CAIKGTGPTEPQHF
cdr3_length: 14
d_call: TRBD1
v_call: TRBV10-3
clone_size: many
j_call: TRBJ1-5

cdr3_nt: TGTGCCAGCAGTTTAGACCCCAGGACTGGGACCGAGGGGGAAAAACTGTTTTTT
cdr3_aa: CASSLDPRTGTEGEKLFF
cdr3_length: 18
d_call: -
v_call: TRBV12-3/TRBV12-4
clone_size: many
j_call: TRBJ1-4

cdr3_nt: TGTGCCAGCAGTTACTTAGGGGGCTATGGCTACACCTTC
cdr3_aa: CASSYLGGYGYTF
cdr3_length: 13
d_call: -
v_call: TRBV6-2/TRBV6-3
clone_size: -
j_call: TRBJ1-2

cdr3_nt: TGTGCCAGCAGTCCGAACAGGGACGGCTACACCTTC
cdr3_aa: CASSPNRDGYTF
cdr3_length: 12
d_call: -
v_call: TRBV6-5
clone_size: many
j_call: TRBJ1-2

cdr3_nt: TGTGCCAGCATCCGGACAGGGGCAGAGACCCAGTACTTC
cdr3_aa: CASIRTGAETQYF
cdr3_length: 13
d_call: TRBD1
v_call: TRBV12-3/TRBV12-4
clone_size: many
j_call: TRBJ2-5

cdr3_nt: TGTGCCAGCAGCCAATTCCCTCCGGGACAACTCTCCTACGAGCAGTACTTC
cdr3_aa: CASSQFPPGQLSYEQYF
cdr3_length: 17
d_call: -
v_call: TRBV3-1
clone_size: many
j_call: TRBJ2-7

cdr3_nt: TGTGCCAGCAGCGTAGCTAGTGGCGGGACACCCTACAATGAGCAGTTCTTC
cdr3_aa: CASSVASGGTPYNEQFF
cdr3_length: 17
d_call: -
v_call: TRBV9
clone_size: many
j_call: TRBJ2-1